The sequence of this T cell receptor beta chain was determined in a study of blood T cell repertoires in COVID-19. About the research overall: The samples span acute and convalescent COVID-19 from the United States, Italy and Spain.

The count of this clone is one. V was trimmed by 2 bases and J by 3 bases, leaving 19 bases between them. The CDR3 is made up of 17 amino acids. CDR1 and CDR2 from the germline V gene are SGHAT and FQNNGV. In terms of age and location, participants ranged from roughly 18 to 90 years and lived in about two dozen US areas. Only in-frame clones appear in the TCRdb table, and some are missing; sequencing was by immunoSEQ multiplex PCR. The sample contains about 160,000 clones, 81% of which appear only once. Specimen: PBMCs or T cells enriched from blood (not recorded which). The receptor's source is a woman aged 40 to 50 with acute COVID-19. The chain is built from TRBV11-2 and TRBJ1-1, with a tentative D call TRBD1 (6 bases). The CDR3 reads CASSLNRSGGADTEAFF. CDR3 DNA sequence: TGTGCCAGCAGCTTAAATAGGTCCGGGGGGGCTGACACTGAAGCTTTCTTT.